The clone carrying this TCR beta chain occurred a few times. Its matching antigen is unknown. V lost 2 bases to trimming and J lost 1 base; unmatched junction nucleotides: 4. The CDR3 runs to 15 residues. The germline V gene encodes CDR1 MGHDK and CDR2 SYGVNS. Sequencing was at survey level. The data were produced by immunoSEQ multiplex PCR, yet TCRdb's version contains in-frame clones alone and is incomplete. The sample records more than 25,000 clones, about three quarters being singletons. The record originates from a study of STAT5B mutations in CD4+ large granular lymphocyte leukemia. Study-level results: Patient CD4-sorted repertoires stayed more clonal than healthy ones after leukemic-clone removal. Top patient clones used TRBV06 genes more often: 8/27 versus 2/35 in controls.

Sequences were obtained from CD4+ T cells from blood buffy coats. The sequence was collected from a human donor in good health. J is TRBJ1-1 and V is TRBV25-1; 7 bases map to TRBD1. CDR3 sequence: CASSEAKGANTEAFF. The DNA for the CDR3 is TGTGCCAGCAGTGAAGCCAAGGGGGCGAACACTGAAGCTTTCTTT. Supplemented by reference TRBV25-1 and TRBJ1-1, the full variable domain reads EADIYQTPRYLVIGTGKKITLECSQTMGHDKMYWYQQDPGMELHLIHYSYGVNSTEKGDLSSESTVSRIRTEHFPLTLESARPSHTSQYLCASSEAKGANTEAFFGQGTRLTVV.